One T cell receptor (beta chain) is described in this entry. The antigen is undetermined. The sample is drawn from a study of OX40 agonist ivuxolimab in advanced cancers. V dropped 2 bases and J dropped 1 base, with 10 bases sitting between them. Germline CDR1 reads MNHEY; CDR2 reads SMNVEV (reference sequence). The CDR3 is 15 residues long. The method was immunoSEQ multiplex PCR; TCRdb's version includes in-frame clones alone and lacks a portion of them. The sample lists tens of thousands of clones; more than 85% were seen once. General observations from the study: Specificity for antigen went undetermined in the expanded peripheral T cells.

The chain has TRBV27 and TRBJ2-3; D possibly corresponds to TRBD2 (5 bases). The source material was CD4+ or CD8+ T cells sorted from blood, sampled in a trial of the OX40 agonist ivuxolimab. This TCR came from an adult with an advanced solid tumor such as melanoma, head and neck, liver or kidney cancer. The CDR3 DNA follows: TGTGCCAGCAGTTTAAGCGGCAGCCGCACAGATACGCAGTATTTT. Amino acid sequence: CASSLSGSRTDTQYF.